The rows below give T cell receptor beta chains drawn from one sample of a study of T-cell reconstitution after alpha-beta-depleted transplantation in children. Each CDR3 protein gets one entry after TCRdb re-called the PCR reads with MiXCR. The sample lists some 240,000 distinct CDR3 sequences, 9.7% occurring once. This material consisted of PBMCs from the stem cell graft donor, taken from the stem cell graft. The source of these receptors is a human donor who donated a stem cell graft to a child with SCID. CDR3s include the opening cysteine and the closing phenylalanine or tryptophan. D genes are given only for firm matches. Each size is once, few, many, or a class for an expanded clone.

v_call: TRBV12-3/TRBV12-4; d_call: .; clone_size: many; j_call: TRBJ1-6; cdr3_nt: TGTGCCAGCAGTTTGGGATTCCCTGGATCCCTCCACTTT; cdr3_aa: CASSLGFPGSLHF
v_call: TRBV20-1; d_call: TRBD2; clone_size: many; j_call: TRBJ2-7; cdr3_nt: TGCAGTGCGGCTGGAGCGGGGGTATCCTACGAGCAGTACTTC; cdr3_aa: CSAAGAGVSYEQYF
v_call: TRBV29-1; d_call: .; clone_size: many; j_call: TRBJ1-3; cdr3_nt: TGCAGCGTCCGATTCGACAGCCTCTCTGGAAACACCATATATTTT; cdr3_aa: CSVRFDSLSGNTIYF
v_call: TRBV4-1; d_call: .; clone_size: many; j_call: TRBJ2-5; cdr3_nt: TGCGCCAGCAGCCAAGATAATCGGAAAGAGACCCAGTACTTC; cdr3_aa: CASSQDNRKETQYF
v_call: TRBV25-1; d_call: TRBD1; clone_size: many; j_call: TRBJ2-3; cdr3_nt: TGTGCCAGCAGTCCCGGGACAGGATACACAGATACGCAGTATTTT; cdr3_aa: CASSPGTGYTDTQYF
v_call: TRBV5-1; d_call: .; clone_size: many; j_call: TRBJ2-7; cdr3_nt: TGCGCCAGCAGCTTCGGCACAGGCGGCTACGAGCAGTACTTC; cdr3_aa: CASSFGTGGYEQYF
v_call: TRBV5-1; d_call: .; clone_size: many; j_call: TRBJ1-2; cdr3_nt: TGCGCCAGCAGCTTCGGCAGCATCTATGGCTACACCTTC; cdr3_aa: CASSFGSIYGYTF
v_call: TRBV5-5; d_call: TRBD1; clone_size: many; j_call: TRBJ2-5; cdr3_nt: TGTGCCAGCAGATATGAGGACAGGGAGACCCAGTACTTC; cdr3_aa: CASRYEDRETQYF
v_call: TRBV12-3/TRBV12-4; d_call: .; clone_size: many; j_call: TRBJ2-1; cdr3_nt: TGTGCCAGCAGTTTAGTCAGTTCCGTGATCCATGAGCAGTTCTTC; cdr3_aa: CASSLVSSVIHEQFF
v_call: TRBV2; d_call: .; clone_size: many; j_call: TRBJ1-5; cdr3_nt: TGTGCCAGCAGTGTGAACCCTGGGGGGGGGGCCTTCAATCAGCCCCAGCATTTT; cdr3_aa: CASSVNPGGGAFNQPQHF
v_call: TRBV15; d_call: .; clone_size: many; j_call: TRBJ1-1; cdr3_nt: TGTGCCACCAGCAGACCGCGATTTAACACTGAAGCTTTCTTT; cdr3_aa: CATSRPRFNTEAFF
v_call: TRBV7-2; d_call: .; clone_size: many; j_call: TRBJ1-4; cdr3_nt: TGTGCCAGCAGCTTAATGGGCAGGGGAAATGAAAAACTGTTTTTT; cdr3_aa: CASSLMGRGNEKLFF
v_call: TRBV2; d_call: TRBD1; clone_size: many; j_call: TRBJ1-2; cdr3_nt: TGTGCCAGCCCCCGGGACAGGGTTACTGGCTACACCTTC; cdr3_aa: CASPRDRVTGYTF